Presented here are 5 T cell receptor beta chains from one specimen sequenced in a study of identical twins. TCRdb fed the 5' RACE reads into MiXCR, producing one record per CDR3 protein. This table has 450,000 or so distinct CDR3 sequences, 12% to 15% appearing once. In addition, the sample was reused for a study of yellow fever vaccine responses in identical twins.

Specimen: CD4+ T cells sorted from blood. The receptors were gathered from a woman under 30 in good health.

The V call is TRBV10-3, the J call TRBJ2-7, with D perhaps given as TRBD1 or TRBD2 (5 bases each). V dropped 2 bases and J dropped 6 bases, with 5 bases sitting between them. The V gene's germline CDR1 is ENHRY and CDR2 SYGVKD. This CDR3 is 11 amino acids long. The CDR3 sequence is CAISEGGEQYF. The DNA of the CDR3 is TGTGCCATCAGTGAGGGGGGCGAGCAGTACTTC.

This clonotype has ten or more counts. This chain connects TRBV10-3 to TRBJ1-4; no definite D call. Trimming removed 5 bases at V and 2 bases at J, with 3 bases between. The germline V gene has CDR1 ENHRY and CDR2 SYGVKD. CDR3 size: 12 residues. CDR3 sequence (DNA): TGTGCCATCAGTACGACTAATGAAAAACTGTTTTTT. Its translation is CAISTTNEKLFF.

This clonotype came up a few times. The chain's CDR3 is CASSYSTFQSKGANVLTF. As DNA, the CDR3 is TGTGCCAGCAGTTACTCGACTTTCCAGTCCAAGGGGGCCAACGTCCTGACTTTC. V gene TRBV6-5 combines with J gene TRBJ2-6; D is unclear. Between the trimmed V and J ends, which lost 0 bases and 4 bases, there was a span of 16 bases. This CDR3 has 18 residues. Per germline, CDR1 MNHEY and CDR2 SVGAGI.

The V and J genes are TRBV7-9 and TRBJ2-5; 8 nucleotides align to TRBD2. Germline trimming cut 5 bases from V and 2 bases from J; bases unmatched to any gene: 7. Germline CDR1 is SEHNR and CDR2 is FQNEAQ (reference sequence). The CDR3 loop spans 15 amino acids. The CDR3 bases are TGTGCCAGCAGCCACATAGCGGGGCTTCAAGAGACCCAGTACTTC. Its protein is CASSHIAGLQETQYF.

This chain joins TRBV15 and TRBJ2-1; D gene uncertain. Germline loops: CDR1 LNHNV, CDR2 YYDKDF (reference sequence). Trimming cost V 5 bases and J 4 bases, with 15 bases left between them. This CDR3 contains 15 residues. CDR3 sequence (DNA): TGTGCCACCAGCGACTTTAGGAGTGCTTACAATGAGCAGTTCTTC. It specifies CATSDFRSAYNEQFF.